Below are 21 T cell receptor beta chains sequenced from a single sample in a study of blood T cell repertoires in COVID-19. Sequenced by immunoSEQ multiplex PCR; TCRdb stores in-frame clones only, minus some. The top ten hold 5.2% of the sample, which has 200,000 to 250,000 clones, approximately 78% seen once. The source material was peripheral blood. The source is a woman between 65 and 79 years old with COVID-19, enrolled during active disease.

This clone showed up just once. This chain joins TRBV7-9 and TRBJ1-4; D is undetermined. The CDR3 covers 14 residues. V gave up 7 bases and J gave up 7 bases, with 16 bases separating them. The V gene's germline CDR1 is SEHNR and CDR2 FQNEAQ (reference sequence). The chain's CDR3 is CASNTAGGGEKLFF. CDR3 in DNA: TGTGCCAGCAACACGGCAGGTGGTGGTGAAAAACTGTTTTTT.

The chain uses TRBV7-2 and TRBJ2-3, with 7 bases that match TRBD2. In germline, CDR1 is SGHTA, CDR2 FQGNSA. This CDR3 is built from 15 residues. With 5 bases clipped from V and 2 bases from J, the junction kept 7 bases outside the gene matches. The chain's CDR3 is CASSLSGVNTDTQYF. CDR3 nucleotide sequence: TGTGCCAGCAGCCTGAGCGGGGTAAACACAGATACGCAGTATTTT.

This clone has just one count. The chain employs TRBV30 and TRBJ2-3; D gene ambiguous. The CDR3 length is 12 residues. The V end lost 5 bases, the J end lost 0 bases, and 6 bases lay between the germline ends. CDR1 GTSNPN and CDR2 SVGIG come from the germline V gene (reference sequence). This CDR3 is CAWWRSTDTQYF. The CDR3 DNA follows: TGTGCCTGGTGGCGGAGCACAGATACGCAGTATTTT.

This chain links TRBV5-1 with TRBJ2-7; 9 nucleotides agree with TRBD1. The length of the CDR3 is 14 residues. The germline CDR1 and CDR2 sequences are SGHRS and YFSETQ. Trimming cost V 3 bases and J 3 bases; bases outside gene matches: 4. The CDR3 is CASSYRDRDYEQYF. The CDR3, as DNA: TGCGCCAGCAGCTACCGGGACAGGGACTACGAGCAGTACTTC.

The chain uses TRBV30 and TRBJ2-2; 11 bases are shared with TRBD2. The CDR3 extends over 18 amino acids. The V gene end was trimmed by 0 bases and the J gene end by 1 base; junction bases not matched to a gene: 7. The germline gives CDR1 GTSNPN, CDR2 SVGIG (reference sequence). This CDR3 is CAWSVRPSGRRNTGELFF. The CDR3 DNA reads TGTGCCTGGAGTGTACGGCCTAGCGGGAGGCGGAACACCGGGGAGCTGTTTTTT.

This rearrangement joins TRBV5-1 to TRBJ1-1; the D gene is possibly TRBD1 (6 bases). V lost 2 bases, J lost 7 bases, and 15 bases lay in between. Germline CDR1 is SGHRS and CDR2 is YFSETQ. The CDR3 totals 14 residues. CDR3 residues: CASSFYPGQFEAFF. In DNA form, the CDR3 reads TGCGCCAGCAGCTTCTACCCTGGACAGTTTGAAGCTTTCTTT. Complete variable domain (other parts from reference TRBV5-1 and TRBJ1-1): KAGVTQTPRYLIKTRGQQVTLSCSPISGHRSVSWYQQTPGQGLQFLFEYFSETQRNKGNFPGRFSGRQFSNSRSEMNVSTLELGDSALYLCASSFYPGQFEAFFGQGTRLTVV.

The gene calls are TRBV5-1 and TRBJ2-3; possible D gene TRBD1, 5 bases. Trimming stripped 4 bases from V and 0 bases from J, with 18 bases between. From germline, CDR1 is SGHRS and CDR2 YFSETQ. CDR3 length equals 17 residues. The CDR3 DNA sequence: TGCGCCAGCAGCCTGTTCGGGTCAGGGCCTAGCACAGATACGCAGTATTTT. Translated, it gives CASSLFGSGPSTDTQYF.

The V call is TRBV6-5, the J call TRBJ1-1, with D perhaps matching TRBD1 (6 bases). The V end lost 7 bases, the J end lost 5 bases, and 17 bases lay between the germline ends. The CDR3 covers 14 residues. The germline CDR1 and CDR2 sequences are MNHEY and SVGAGI. The CDR3 nucleotides read TGTGCCAGCACTAAGGGGCAGGGGCGGACTGAAGCTTTCTTT. It is translated as CASTKGQGRTEAFF.

The chain joins TRBV30 to TRBJ1-1, with 9 bases fitting TRBD1. The CDR3 loop spans 14 amino acids. V lost 3 bases, J lost 3 bases, and 5 bases stayed unmatched. Germline V gene lookup returns CDR1 GTSNPN and CDR2 SVGIG (reference sequence). CDR3 residues: CAWSRQGGYTEAFF. CDR3 coding DNA: TGTGCCTGGAGCCGACAGGGGGGATACACTGAAGCTTTCTTT.

This chain uses TRBV3-1 (or the pseudogene TRBV3-2) with TRBJ1-6; D might be TRBD1 (6 bases). The length of the CDR3 is 15 residues. CDR1 and CDR2 from the germline V gene are LGHDT and YNNKEL (reference sequence). V was cut by 0 bases and J by 9 bases, with 12 bases left in between. The CDR3 loop is CASSQEGARGSPLHF. In DNA, the CDR3 is TGTGCCAGCAGCCAAGAGGGGGCAAGGGGTTCACCCCTCCACTTT.

The chain recombines TRBV30 with TRBJ1-2, with TRBD1 matching over 7 bases. Germline CDR1 GTSNPN, CDR2 SVGIG (reference sequence). J was trimmed by 6 bases and V by 2 bases; bases with no gene match: 9. This CDR3 is built from 14 residues. CDR3 in DNA: TGTGCCTGGAGTCGCTCGACAGGGCAGGATGGCTACACCTTC. It is translated as CAWSRSTGQDGYTF.

This clone was observed once. The DNA for the CDR3 is TGTGCCAGCAGATCCGGGACAGAACACGAGCAGTACTTC. It yields the protein CASRSGTEHEQYF. This rearrangement joins TRBV12-3 or TRBV12-4 to TRBJ2-7; the match to TRBD1 covers 7 bases. V was pared by 6 bases and J by 5 bases, with 7 bases of the junction left unmatched. The CDR3 sequence is 13 residues long.

This rearrangement joins TRBV19 to TRBJ1-1; TRBD1 might be the D (6 bases). The CDR3 runs to 13 residues. V dropped 6 bases and J dropped 4 bases, with 12 bases sitting between them. In germline, CDR1 is LNHDA, CDR2 SQIVND (reference sequence). The CDR3 reads CASSTQGSTEAFF. For the CDR3, the DNA is TGTGCCAGTAGCACCCAGGGGAGCACTGAAGCTTTCTTT.

The table lists this clone with a few counts. The V call is TRBV18, the J call TRBJ1-2; TRBD1 matches 10 bases. The V gene's germline CDR1 is KGHSH and CDR2 LQKENI. The CDR3 contains 16 residues. With V trimmed by 1 base and J by 4 bases, 6 bases remained unmatched. The CDR3 coding sequence is TGTGCCAGCTCACCACTAGCGACAGGGGGCCTCTATGGCTACACCTTC. This encodes CASSPLATGGLYGYTF.

This chain uses TRBV6-2 or TRBV6-3 with TRBJ2-1; no reliable D call. The CDR3 totals 13 residues. The germline CDR1 and CDR2 sequences are MNHEY and SVGEGT. Trimming removed 2 bases from V and 3 bases from J, with 5 bases in between. Written as DNA, the CDR3 is TGTGCCAGCAGTTACGGCCTCTACAATGAGCAGTTCTTC. Amino acids: CASSYGLYNEQFF.

The V call is TRBV5-4, the J call TRBJ2-2; a possible D gene is TRBD2 (6 bases). The CDR3 has 15 residues. Germline lookup yields CDR1 SGHNT and CDR2 YYREEE (reference sequence). Trimming took off 1 base at V and 1 base at J, with 8 bases between the two ends. The CDR3 DNA sequence: TGTGCCAGCAGCTTGCGGGGGAGGAACACCGGGGAGCTGTTTTTT. It translates to CASSLRGRNTGELFF.

The CDR3 DNA is TGTGCCAGCAGCCAAGGAGTTAGCTCTGGGGCCAACGTCCTGACTTTC. Translation gives CASSQGVSSGANVLTF. The V gene is TRBV3-1 (or the pseudogene TRBV3-2), the J gene TRBJ2-6; unclear D gene. Per germline, CDR1 LGHDT and CDR2 YNNKEL (reference sequence). The CDR3 sequence is 16 residues long. Trimming pared 1 base from V and 0 bases from J, leaving 7 bases between.

The table lists this clone with a count of one. The V gene is TRBV6-5, the J gene TRBJ2-7; 10 bases align to TRBD1. CDR3 size: 15 residues. V lost 4 bases and J lost 1; bases outside the gene matches: 4. Per germline, CDR1 MNHEY and CDR2 SVGAGI. The CDR3 region is CASSSDRGRSYEQYF. CDR3 nucleotide sequence: TGTGCCAGCAGTTCCGACAGGGGGCGATCCTACGAGCAGTACTTC.

The chain joins TRBV6-5 to TRBJ1-2; 8 positions agree with TRBD1. The CDR3 length is 13 residues. The V segment lost 6 bases and the J segment 4 bases; nucleotides outside the gene matches: 4. CDR1 and CDR2 from the germline V gene are MNHEY and SVGAGI. For the CDR3, the DNA is TGTGCCAGCAGCATGACAGGGGCCTATGGCTACACCTTC. Its translation is CASSMTGAYGYTF.

CDR3 loop: CASSPNTGSFPQHF. DNA for the CDR3: TGTGCCAGCTCACCAAATACGGGATCTTTTCCCCAGCATTTT. The chain uses TRBV18 and TRBJ1-5; D is undetermined. V was trimmed by 2 bases and J by 10 bases, leaving 15 bases between them. The CDR3 extends over 14 amino acids. Germline loops: CDR1 KGHSH, CDR2 LQKENI.

This sequence joins TRBV7-3 and TRBJ2-1; tentative D call: TRBD2 (6 bases). Trimming took 3 bases from V and 4 from J, leaving 16 bases between them. The CDR3 totals 16 residues. CDR1 is SGHTA and CDR2 is FQGTGA in the germline V gene. CDR3 DNA: TGTGCCAGCAGCTTCGGTGGGGGGAGTACATACAATGAGCAGTTCTTC. Protein product: CASSFGGGSTYNEQFF.